The text below deals with one TCR beta chain. No antigen is known for it. This sample stems from a study of blood T cells in healthy people across ages. Trimming stripped 1 base from V and 6 bases from J, with 16 bases between. CDR1 and CDR2 from the germline V gene are DFQATT and SNEGSKA (reference sequence). The CDR3 covers 16 residues. A second PCR of 7 to 11 cycles used a sample-barcoded 5' primer and a J-beta primer mix. Each cDNA molecule was tagged by a template-switch adaptor that had 12 random nucleotides. In TCRdb, the 5' RACE reads were re-called with MiXCR into one record per CDR3 protein. The profile shows fewer than 900,000 distinct CDR3 sequences, roughly 44% of them singletons. Regarding the study as a whole: Unsorted PBMCs ruled out conclusive naive versus antigen-experienced comparison. Donors of long life had a larger count of naive CD4+ cells and greater diversity than aged donors.

Each sample gave at least 6 million isolated PBMCs. Sequenced material: blood. The genes are TRBV20-1 and TRBJ1-6; TRBD1 might be the D (6 bases). The receptor's source is a woman in her sixties in good health. CDR3 residues: CSARGQAGQINSPLHF. The DNA for the CDR3 is TGCAGTGCTAGAGGACAGGCTGGACAGATTAATTCACCCCTCCACTTT.